This T cell receptor (beta chain) was observed in a study of glioma-infiltrating T cells. General observations from the study: Only very few CDR3 sequences appeared in both tissue and blood. Tissue-blood divergence was below expectation in non-neoplastic patients, above in gliomas.

This clonotype was counted a few times. No antigen is known for it. Amplification of TCR alpha and beta CDR3 regions from RNA used iRepertoire nested multiplex PCR. Tissue mRNA or PBMC total RNA, roughly 85-450 ng, went into one-step reverse transcription and amplification. Each CDR3 protein gets one entry after TCRdb re-called the multiplex PCR reads with MiXCR. The repertoire includes under 200,000 distinct CDR3 sequences, roughly two fifths of them detected once, and over 4% sits in the top ten. The receptor was derived from a human donor with low-grade glioma or glioblastoma, undergoing nonglioma brain surgery, or in good health (not recorded which). The sequenced sample consisted of glioma tissue, nonneoplastic brain tissue, or PBMCs (not recorded which).

The CDR3 bases are TGCGCCAGCAAGCTAGCGGGAGGAGGAGATACGCAGTATTTT. It codes for CASKLAGGGDTQYF. The chain carries TRBV5-1 and TRBJ2-3; 11 positions agree with TRBD2. Germline V CDR1 and CDR2: SGHRS, YFSETQ. CDR3 size: 14 residues. The junction had 5 bases not matched to a gene; V was cut back by 6 bases and J by 5 bases.